This T cell receptor (beta chain) is from a study of shared clonotypes between healthy human individuals. Study summary: Three plates each covered CD4 naive and memory; CD8 naive two, CD8 memory one.

Study findings and constraints: Of the naive CD4 clonotypes, approximately 5% were shared across a handful of donors. Generally, naive subsets (rather than memory subsets) showed larger estimated richness.

In regard to this clone: As yet, its antigen is unknown.

An even split of each subset's genomic DNA across several immunoSEQ plates was performed. Some clones are missing from TCRdb's copy, which holds only in-frame ones; the method was immunoSEQ multiplex PCR. The data contain some 580,000 clones, 97% of them singletons. The CDR3 is 15 amino acids. Trimming removed 5 bases at V and 1 base at J, with 13 bases between. In germline, CDR1 is SGHRS, CDR2 YFSETQ. The sequence was collected from a woman in her 30s in good health. The sample comprised naive CD4+ T cells sorted from blood. Described subset: CD45RA+ positively selected. This chain joins TRBV5-1 and TRBJ2-1; D perhaps matches TRBD2 (5 bases). In nucleotides, the CDR3 is TGCGCCAGCAGTCTCCAAACGGGGTCCTACAATGAGCAGTTCTTC. Encoded protein: CASSLQTGSYNEQFF.